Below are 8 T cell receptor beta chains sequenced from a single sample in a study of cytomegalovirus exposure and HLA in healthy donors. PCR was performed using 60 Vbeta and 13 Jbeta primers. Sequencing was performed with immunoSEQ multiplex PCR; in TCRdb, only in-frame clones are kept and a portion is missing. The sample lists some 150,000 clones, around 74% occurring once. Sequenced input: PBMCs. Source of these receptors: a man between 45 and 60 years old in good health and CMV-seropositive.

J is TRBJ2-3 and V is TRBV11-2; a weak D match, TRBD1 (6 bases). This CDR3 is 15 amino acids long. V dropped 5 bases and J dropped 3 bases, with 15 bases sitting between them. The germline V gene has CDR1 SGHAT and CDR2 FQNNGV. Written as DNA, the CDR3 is TGTGCCAGCAGCCCATATCACAGGGTGACAGATACGCAGTATTTT. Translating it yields CASSPYHRVTDTQYF. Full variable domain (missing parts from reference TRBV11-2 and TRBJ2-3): EAGVAQSPRYKIIEKRQSVAFWCNPISGHATLYWYQQILGQGPKLLIQFQNNGVVDDSQLPKDRFSAERLKGVDSTLKIQPAKLEDSAVYLCASSPYHRVTDTQYFGPGTRLTVL.

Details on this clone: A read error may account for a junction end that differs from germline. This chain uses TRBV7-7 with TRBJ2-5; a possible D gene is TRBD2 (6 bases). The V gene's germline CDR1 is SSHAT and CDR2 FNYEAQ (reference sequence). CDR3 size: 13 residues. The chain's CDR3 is CASSSSGEETQYF. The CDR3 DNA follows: TGTGCTAGCAGCTCGTCGGGGGAAGAGACCCAGTACTTC.

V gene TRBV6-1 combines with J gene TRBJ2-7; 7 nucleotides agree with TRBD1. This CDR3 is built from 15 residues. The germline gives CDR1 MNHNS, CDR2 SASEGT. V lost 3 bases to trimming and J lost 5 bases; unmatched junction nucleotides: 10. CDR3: CASSDFPQGQDEQYF. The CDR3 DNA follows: TGTGCCAGCAGTGACTTCCCACAGGGGCAAGACGAGCAGTACTTC.

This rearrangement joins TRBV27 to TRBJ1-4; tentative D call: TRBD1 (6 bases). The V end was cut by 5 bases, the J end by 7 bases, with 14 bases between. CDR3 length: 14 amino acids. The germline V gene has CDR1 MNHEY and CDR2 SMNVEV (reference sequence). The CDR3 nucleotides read TGTGCCAGCAGTACAGGGTCGTTGCTTGAAAAACTGTTTTTT. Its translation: CASSTGSLLEKLFF.

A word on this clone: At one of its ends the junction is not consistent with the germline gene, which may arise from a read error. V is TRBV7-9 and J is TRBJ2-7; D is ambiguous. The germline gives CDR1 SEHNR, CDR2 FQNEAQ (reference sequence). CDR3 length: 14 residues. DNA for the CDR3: TGTTCCAGCAGCTTAGGTGGTAGCTCCTACGAGCAGTACTTC. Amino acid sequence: CSSSLGGSSYEQYF. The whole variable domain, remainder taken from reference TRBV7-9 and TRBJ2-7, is DTGVSQNPRHKITKRGQNVTFRCDPISEHNRLYWYRQTLGQGPEFLTYFQNEAQLEKSRLLSDRFSAERPKGSFSTLEIQRTEQGDSAMYLCSSSLGGSSYEQYFGPGTRLTVT.

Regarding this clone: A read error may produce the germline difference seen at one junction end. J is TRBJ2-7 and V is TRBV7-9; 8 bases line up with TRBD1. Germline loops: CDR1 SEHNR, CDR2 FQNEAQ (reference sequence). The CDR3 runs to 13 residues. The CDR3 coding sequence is TGTTCCAGCAGTTTGACAGGGGATGGCGAGCAGTACTTC. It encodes CSSSLTGDGEQYF.

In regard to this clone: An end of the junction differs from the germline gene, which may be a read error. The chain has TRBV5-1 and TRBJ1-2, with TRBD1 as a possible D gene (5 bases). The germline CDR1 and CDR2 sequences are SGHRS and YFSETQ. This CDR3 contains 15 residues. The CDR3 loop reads CASSLLQGTNYGHTF. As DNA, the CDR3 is TGCGCCAGCAGCTTGTTGCAGGGCACTAACTATGGCCACACCTTC.

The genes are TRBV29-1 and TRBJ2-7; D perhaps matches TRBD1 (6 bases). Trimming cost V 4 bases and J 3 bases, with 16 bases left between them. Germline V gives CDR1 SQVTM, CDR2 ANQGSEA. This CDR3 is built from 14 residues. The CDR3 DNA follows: TGCAGCGTTGCAGGGGAAAAGGGAGACTACGAGCAGTACTTC. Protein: CSVAGEKGDYEQYF.